Below, one T cell receptor (beta chain) is given with its context. Its antigen remains unidentified. The CDR3 runs 13 residues. CDR1 is SGHTA and CDR2 is FQGTGA in the germline V gene. The trim removed 1 base at V and 10 bases at J, leaving 3 bases unmatched. The data were obtained in a study of identical twins. Notes on the study in general: Clonotypes of the beta chain that were abundant in cord blood carried fewer insertions (memory repertoires showed none). Twins' excess sharing was less marked for out-of-frame beta sequences.

TCRdb reprocessed the 5' RACE reads via MiXCR and lists one record per CDR3 protein. Here the sample spans approximately 210,000 distinct CDR3 sequences, 6.5% being singletons. This same sample was also part of a study on T cells expressing NK-cell markers. That study adds: In sorted CD3+CD56+NKG2C+, CD3+CD56+NKG2C- and CD3+CD56-NKG2C+ T cells, TCR beta repertoires were obtained. Topping the CD3+CD56-NKG2C+ fraction as well were these clonotypes, in a few donors.

This TCR was recovered from a woman between 18 and 29 years old in good health. Sequencing was done on a sample of CD8+ T cells sorted from blood. This chain uses TRBV7-3 with TRBJ2-1; 8 bases align to TRBD2. The CDR3, as DNA: TGTGCCAGCAGCTTAAGTCCTAGCGGGGAGCAGTTCTTC. Translated: CASSLSPSGEQFF.